This T cell receptor (beta chain) was sequenced for a study of T cell clonotyping in hematopoietic cell transplantation. As to this clone: Its specificity is not known.

The CDR3 consists of 16 residues. Trimming shortened V by 2 bases and J by 3 bases, and 14 bases separated the two germline ends. Germline lookup yields CDR1 MGHDK and CDR2 SYGVNS. Only in-frame clones appear in the TCRdb table, and some are missing; sequencing was by immunoSEQ multiplex PCR. The sample holds approximately 8,400 clones, about 69% seen once. Study-level points and caveats: Few recipient clonotypes overlapped donors; over 95% were de novo at given depth. Broader posttransplant TCR repertoire diversity was predicted by graft donor and pretransplant recipient Inverse Simpson Index values. Recipient TCR diversity dropped after transplant; expanded clonotypes rose from day 30 to 180.

The rearrangement links TRBV25-1 to TRBJ1-3, with a tentative D call TRBD1 (6 bases). The source was peripheral blood mononuclear cells, collected 100 days after allogeneic stem cell transplant. This receptor was identified in a male patient between 60 and 69 years old who had an allogeneic stem cell transplant from an unrelated donor, so the T cells may come from the graft donor. Some clones in this sample may be carry-over from other donors' samples. The CDR3 sequence is CASSEQTGPNGNTIYF. CDR3 nucleotides: TGTGCCAGCAGTGAACAAACAGGGCCTAATGGAAACACCATATATTTT.